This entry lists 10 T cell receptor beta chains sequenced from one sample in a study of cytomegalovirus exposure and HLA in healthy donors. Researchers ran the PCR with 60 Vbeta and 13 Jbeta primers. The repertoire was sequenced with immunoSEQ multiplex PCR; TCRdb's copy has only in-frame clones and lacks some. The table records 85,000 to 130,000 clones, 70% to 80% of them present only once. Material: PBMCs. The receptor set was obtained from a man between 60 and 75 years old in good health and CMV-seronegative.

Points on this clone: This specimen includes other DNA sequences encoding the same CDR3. Written as DNA, the CDR3 is TGTGCCAGCAGCTTAGCGAGCGGGAGCTACGAGCAGTACTTC. This codes for CASSLASGSYEQYF. The chain joins TRBV7-2 to TRBJ2-7; 8 bases match TRBD2. The CDR3 extends over 14 amino acids. Germline loops: CDR1 SGHTA, CDR2 FQGNSA. Trimming cost V 0 bases and J 3 bases; bases outside gene matches: 1. The complete variable domain, with remaining parts taken from reference TRBV7-2 and TRBJ2-7, reads GAGVSQSPSNKVTEKGKDVELRCDPISGHTALYWYRQSLGQGLEFLIYFQGNSAPDKSGLPSDRFSAERTGGSVSTLTIQRTQQEDSAVYLCASSLASGSYEQYFGPGTRLTVT.

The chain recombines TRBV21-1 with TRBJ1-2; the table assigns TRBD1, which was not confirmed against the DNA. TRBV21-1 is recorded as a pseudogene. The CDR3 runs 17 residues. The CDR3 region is CASSKFYRVEANYGYTF. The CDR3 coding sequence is TGTGCCAGCAGCAAATTCTACAGGGTGGAAGCTAACTATGGCTACACCTTC.

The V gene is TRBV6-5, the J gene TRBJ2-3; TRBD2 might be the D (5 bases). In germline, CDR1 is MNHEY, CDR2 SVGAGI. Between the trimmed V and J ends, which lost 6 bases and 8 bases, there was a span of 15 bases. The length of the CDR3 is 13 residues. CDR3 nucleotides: TGTGCCAGCAGATCCCCAGGCCGGGGTACGCAGTATTTT. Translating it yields CASRSPGRGTQYF.

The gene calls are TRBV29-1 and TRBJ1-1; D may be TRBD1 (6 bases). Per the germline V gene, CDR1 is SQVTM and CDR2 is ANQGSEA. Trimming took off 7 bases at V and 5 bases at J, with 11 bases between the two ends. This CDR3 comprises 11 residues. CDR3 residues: CSATGWTEAFF. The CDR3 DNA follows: TGCAGCGCGACAGGTTGGACTGAAGCTTTCTTT.

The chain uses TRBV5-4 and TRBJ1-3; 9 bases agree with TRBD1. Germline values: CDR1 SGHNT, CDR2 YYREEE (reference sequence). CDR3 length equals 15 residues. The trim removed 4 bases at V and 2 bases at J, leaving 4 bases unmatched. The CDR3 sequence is CASSRDRATGNTIYF. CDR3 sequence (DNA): TGTGCCAGCAGCCGGGACAGGGCAACTGGAAACACCATATATTTT.

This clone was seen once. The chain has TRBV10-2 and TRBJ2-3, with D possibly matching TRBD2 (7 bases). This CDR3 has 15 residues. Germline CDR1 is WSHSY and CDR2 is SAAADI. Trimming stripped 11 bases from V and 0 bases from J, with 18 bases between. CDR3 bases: TGCGCCGTCTCCCGGGGGGCCCTTAGCACAGATACGCAGTATTTT. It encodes CAVSRGALSTDTQYF.

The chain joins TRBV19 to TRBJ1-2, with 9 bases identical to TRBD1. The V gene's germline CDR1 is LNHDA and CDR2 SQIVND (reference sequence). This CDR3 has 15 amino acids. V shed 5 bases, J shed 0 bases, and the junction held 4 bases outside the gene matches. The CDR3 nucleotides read TGTGCCAGTAGTGTCGGGACAGGGACTAACTATGGCTACACCTTC. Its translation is CASSVGTGTNYGYTF.

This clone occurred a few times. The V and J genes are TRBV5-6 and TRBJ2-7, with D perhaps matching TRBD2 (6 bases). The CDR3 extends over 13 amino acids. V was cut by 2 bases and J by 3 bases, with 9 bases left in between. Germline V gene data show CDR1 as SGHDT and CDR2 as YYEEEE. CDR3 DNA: TGTGCCAGCAGCTTTTCCGGGAGCTACGAGCAGTACTTC. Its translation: CASSFSGSYEQYF.

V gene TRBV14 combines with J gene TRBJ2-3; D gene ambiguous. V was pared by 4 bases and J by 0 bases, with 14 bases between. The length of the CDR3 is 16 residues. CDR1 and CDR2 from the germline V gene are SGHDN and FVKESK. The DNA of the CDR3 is TGTGCCAGCAGCCCCCGTCGACTGCTCAGCACAGATACGCAGTATTTT. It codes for CASSPRRLLSTDTQYF.

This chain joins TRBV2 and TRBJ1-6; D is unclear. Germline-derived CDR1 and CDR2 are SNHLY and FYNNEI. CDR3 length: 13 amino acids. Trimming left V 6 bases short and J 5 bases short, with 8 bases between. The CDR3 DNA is TGTGCCAGCAGGGCGAGGGATAATTCACCCCTCCACTTT. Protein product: CASRARDNSPLHF.